Below are 27 T cell receptor beta chains sequenced from a single sample in a study of T cell responses to AZD1222 COVID-19 vaccine. Libraries were prepared by immunoSEQ multiplex PCR; TCRdb keeps only in-frame clonotypes and omits some of them. The repertoire has around 110,000 clones, approximately 90% of them found once; the top ten carry approximately 1.5%. The sequences come from peripheral blood, collected on day 0 of AZD1222 vaccination. These TCRs come from an adult in good health.

The rearrangement joins TRBV7-9 to TRBJ2-2, with D hard to call. V shed 2 bases and J shed 0 bases, with 7 bases lying between them. There are 15 residues in the CDR3. The germline gives CDR1 SEHNR, CDR2 FQNEAQ (reference sequence). The CDR3 bases are TGTGCCAGCAGCTTATGGCTAGCGAACACCGGGGAGCTGTTTTTT. Protein: CASSLWLANTGELFF.

V is TRBV6-2 or TRBV6-3 and J is TRBJ2-1; the D gene could be TRBD1 or TRBD2 (6 bases each). The V gene lost 2 bases and the J gene lost 3 bases, with 11 bases spanning the gap. The CDR3 runs to 15 residues. Germline CDR1 and CDR2: MNHEY and SVGEGT. Here the CDR3 DNA reads TGTGCCAGCAGTTACGGAGGAGGGGGCTACAATGAGCAGTTCTTC. As protein: CASSYGGGGYNEQFF.

V gene TRBV11-3 combines with J gene TRBJ2-7; possibly TRBD2 for D (6 bases). In germline, CDR1 is SGHNT, CDR2 YENEEA. The CDR3 extends over 15 amino acids. Deletions cut 4 bases from V and 0 bases from J, with 13 bases between. Here the CDR3 reads CASSSRVAASYEQYV. CDR3 nucleotides: TGTGCCAGCAGCTCCCGGGTAGCGGCCTCCTACGAGCAGTACGTC.

This chain links TRBV6-1 with TRBJ1-4; TRBD1 aligns across 7 bases. Germline CDR1 is MNHNS and CDR2 is SASEGT. The CDR3 consists of 19 residues. Germline trimming cut 1 base from V and 7 bases from J; bases unmatched to any gene: 18. The CDR3 coding sequence is TGTGCCAGCAGTGAAGATCCCGACAGGGCGGACGACGAGGCTGAAAAACTGTTTTTT. Translated, it gives CASSEDPDRADDEAEKLFF.

The chain links TRBV7-3 to TRBJ1-1; weak D call: TRBD1 (6 bases). The CDR3 consists of 14 residues. V dropped 5 bases and J dropped 6 bases, with 16 bases sitting between them. Germline V lookup: CDR1 SGHTA, CDR2 FQGTGA. CDR3 DNA: TGTGCCAGCAGCCCACAGGGTGGTAGGGCTGAAGCTTTCTTT. The encoded protein is CASSPQGGRAEAFF.

The chain carries TRBV6-4 and TRBJ2-1; TRBD1 might be the D (5 bases). Germline V gene data show CDR1 as MRHNA and CDR2 as SNTAGT. The length of the CDR3 is 14 residues. Trimming left V 3 bases short and J 5 bases short, with 11 bases between. The CDR3 DNA follows: TGTGCCAGCAGTGAGGGGCCTCCGGACAATGAGCAGTTCTTC. This sequence encodes CASSEGPPDNEQFF.

The chain has TRBV19 and TRBJ1-5, with TRBD1 matching 8 bases. Trimming took 7 bases from V and 6 from J; bases not matched to a gene: 11. CDR1 and CDR2 (germline): LNHDA, SQIVND (reference sequence). The CDR3 is 15 residues long. The CDR3 DNA is TGTGCCAGTATAAACACCGGGACAGGAGGTCAGCCCCAGCATTTT. This codes for CASINTGTGGQPQHF.

J is TRBJ1-4 and V is TRBV7-2; D is unclear. CDR1 is SGHTA, CDR2 FQGNSA, per germline. The CDR3 runs 17 residues. V was pared by 4 bases and J by 5 bases, with 20 bases between. The CDR3 DNA reads TGTGCCAGCAGCTGGACCGCGACGGCGGCATCGAATGAAAAACTGTTTTTT. It yields the protein CASSWTATAASNEKLFF.

The J gene is TRBJ2-1, the V gene TRBV6-5; the D gene is possibly TRBD2 (5 bases). The CDR3 is made up of 13 amino acids. Trimming left V 0 bases short and J 8 bases short, with 8 bases between. CDR1 and CDR2 (germline): MNHEY, SVGAGI. The CDR3 DNA reads TGTGCCAGCAGTTACTCGCTAGCCCATGAGCAGTTCTTC. It codes for CASSYSLAHEQFF.

V gene TRBV28 combines with J gene TRBJ2-3; maybe TRBD2 (6 bases). Germline-derived CDR1 and CDR2 are MDHEN and SYDVKM. Between the trimmed V and J ends, which lost 7 bases and 0 bases, there was a span of 14 bases. This CDR3 spans 15 amino acids. The CDR3 spells CASTHGGPSTDTQYF. The DNA of the CDR3 is TGTGCCAGCACCCACGGAGGGCCTAGCACAGATACGCAGTATTTT. Combining the CDR3 with reference TRBV28 and TRBJ2-3 gives the whole variable domain DVKVTQSSRYLVKRTGEKVFLECVQDMDHENMFWYRQDPGLGLRLIYFSYDVKMKEKGDIPEGYSVSREKKERFSLILESASTNQTSMYLCASTHGGPSTDTQYFGPGTRLTVL.

V and J are TRBV6-5 and TRBJ1-1; TRBD1 agrees at 9 bases. CDR3 size: 12 residues. The J segment lost 11 bases and the V segment lost 5 bases, leaving 6 bases of the junction unmatched. Germline V gives CDR1 MNHEY, CDR2 SVGAGI. The chain's CDR3 is CASSPGDRAAFF. CDR3 nucleotides: TGTGCCAGCAGTCCCGGGGACAGGGCGGCTTTCTTT.

The rearrangement links TRBV4-1 to TRBJ1-4; D is undetermined. CDR1 MGHRA and CDR2 YSYEKL come from the germline V gene. Trimming removed 2 bases from V and 7 bases from J, with 14 bases in between. The CDR3 is 15 residues long. DNA of the CDR3: TGCGCCAGCAGCCAATTAGGAACCCCTCGTGAAAAACTGTTTTTT. Translating it yields CASSQLGTPREKLFF.

This rearrangement joins TRBV11-3 to TRBJ2-7, with 9 bases aligning to TRBD1. Germline V CDR1 and CDR2: SGHNT, YENEEA. After removal of 6 bases from V and 2 bases from J, the junction contained 14 bases not matched to a gene. This CDR3 comprises 17 residues. CDR3 amino acids: CASSRKSRTGVAYEQYV. In DNA, the CDR3 is TGTGCCAGCAGTCGAAAAAGTAGGACAGGGGTAGCCTACGAGCAGTACGTC.

This sequence joins TRBV7-9 and TRBJ1-2; D remains ambiguous. The CDR3 runs 13 residues. Germline loops: CDR1 SEHNR, CDR2 FQNEAQ (reference sequence). V was shortened by 2 bases and J by 8 bases, with 12 bases between the two germline ends. The DNA of the CDR3 is TGTGCCAGCAGCTTAAGGGAGGGAATCGGCTACACCTTC. As protein: CASSLREGIGYTF.

This chain uses TRBV5-1 with TRBJ2-2, with D perhaps TRBD1 (5 bases). CDR3 length equals 15 residues. V shed 4 bases and J shed 0 bases, with 10 bases lying between them. The germline CDR1 and CDR2 sequences are SGHRS and YFSETQ. The CDR3 sequence: CASSQGLSNTGELFF. The CDR3 DNA reads TGCGCCAGCAGCCAGGGCCTTTCGAACACCGGGGAGCTGTTTTTT.

The V call is TRBV28, the J call TRBJ1-2, with TRBD1 as a possible D gene (5 bases). V lost 7 bases and J 5 bases, leaving 14 bases between the germline ends. The CDR3 spans 13 residues. CDR1 is MDHEN, CDR2 SYDVKM, per germline. The CDR3 DNA is TGTGCCAGCACCCCGGACACCCTATATGGCTACACCTTC. Its translation: CASTPDTLYGYTF.

The rearrangement uses TRBV15 and TRBJ1-2; no clear D gene. This CDR3 has 14 residues. CDR1 LNHNV and CDR2 YYDKDF come from the germline V gene (reference sequence). Trimming took off 3 bases at V and 2 bases at J, with 10 bases between the two ends. CDR3 nucleotide sequence: TGTGCCACCAGCAGGGGGAAGGGAAACTATGGCTACACCTTC. Its translation is CATSRGKGNYGYTF.

The V and J genes are TRBV19 and TRBJ1-5, with D maybe TRBD1 (5 bases). V was cut by 3 bases and J by 8 bases, with 14 bases left in between. The CDR3 has 14 residues. Germline V gene data show CDR1 as LNHDA and CDR2 as SQIVND (reference sequence). The CDR3 DNA sequence: TGTGCCAGTAGTATGGACAAGGTCGAGGAGCCCCAGCATTTT. The encoded protein is CASSMDKVEEPQHF. Supplemented by reference TRBV19 and TRBJ1-5, the full variable domain reads DGGITQSPKYLFRKEGQNVTLSCEQNLNHDAMYWYRQDPGQGLRLIYYSQIVNDFQKGDIAEGYSVSREKKESFPLTVTSAQKNPTAFYLCASSMDKVEEPQHFGDGTRLSIL.

The rearrangement uses TRBV27 and TRBJ1-2; perhaps TRBD1 as D (5 bases). V lost 7 bases and J lost 4, with 19 bases in between. CDR1 and CDR2 (germline): MNHEY, SMNVEV (reference sequence). CDR3 size: 15 residues. The CDR3 sequence: CASKYSSSGFYGYTF. For the CDR3, the DNA is TGTGCCAGCAAATACAGTTCGTCAGGGTTCTATGGCTACACCTTC.

This clone has only one observation. The V call is TRBV18, the J call TRBJ2-2; TRBD1 or TRBD2 may be the D gene (5 bases each). The germline CDR1 and CDR2 sequences are KGHSH and LQKENI. V was pared by 6 bases and J by 4 bases, with 15 bases between. CDR3 size: 15 residues. CDR3 loop: CASSPEGGATGELFF. CDR3 DNA sequence: TGTGCCAGCTCGCCCGAGGGTGGGGCCACCGGGGAGCTGTTTTTT.

This clone has just one count. The chain is built from TRBV27 and TRBJ2-1; 7 nucleotides agree with TRBD1. The CDR3 is made up of 12 amino acids. Per the germline V gene, CDR1 is MNHEY and CDR2 is SMNVEV (reference sequence). V shed 6 bases and J 10 bases; nucleotides not matched to a gene: 6. The CDR3 region is CASRPTGDEQFF. The CDR3 DNA is TGTGCCAGCAGACCTACAGGGGACGAGCAGTTCTTC.

The rearrangement links TRBV4-3 to TRBJ1-5; 7 nucleotides match TRBD1. Germline V gene sequence: CDR1 LGHNA, CDR2 YSLEER. The CDR3 contains 15 residues. V lost 3 bases, J lost 4 bases, and 6 bases stayed unmatched. The CDR3 protein is CASSQSGTDNQPQHF. The CDR3 nucleotides read TGCGCCAGCAGCCAGTCCGGGACAGATAATCAGCCCCAGCATTTT.

The chain links TRBV6-1 to TRBJ1-1, with D unresolved. There are 12 residues in the CDR3. The germline V and J ends were trimmed by 1 base and 4 bases, with 4 bases remaining between them. Germline V gene lookup returns CDR1 MNHNS and CDR2 SASEGT. CDR3 residues: CASSEEGTEAFF. CDR3 bases: TGTGCCAGCAGTGAAGAGGGCACTGAAGCTTTCTTT.

The chain combines TRBV19 with TRBJ1-3, with a possible D match to TRBD1 (5 bases). CDR3 length: 16 residues. Germline V gene data show CDR1 as LNHDA and CDR2 as SQIVND (reference sequence). With 3 bases removed from V and 4 bases from J, the gap between germline ends came to 16 bases. This CDR3 is CASSILGQVGGNTIYF. DNA of the CDR3: TGTGCCAGTAGTATTCTGGGGCAGGTAGGAGGAAACACCATATATTTT.

The chain combines TRBV30 with TRBJ1-1; tentatively, D is TRBD1 (6 bases). Trimming took 8 bases from V and 5 from J, leaving 15 bases between them. There are 12 residues in the CDR3. Germline V gene data show CDR1 as GTSNPN and CDR2 as SVGIG (reference sequence). CDR3 DNA sequence: TGTGCCGCGGGCAGGGGAAGGACTGAAGCTTTCTTT. It yields the protein CAAGRGRTEAFF. Complete variable domain (other parts from reference TRBV30 and TRBJ1-1): SQTIHQWPATLVQPVGSPLSLECTVEGTSNPNLYWYRQAAGRGLQLLFYSVGIGQISSEVPQNLSASRPQDRQFILSSKKLLLSDSGFYLCAAGRGRTEAFFGQGTRLTVV.

This rearrangement joins TRBV7-2 to TRBJ1-3; D unresolved. Trimming took off 1 base at V and 0 bases at J, with 13 bases between the two ends. This CDR3 contains 17 residues. Germline V lookup: CDR1 SGHTA, CDR2 FQGNSA. The CDR3 sequence: CASSLGLTPFSGNTIYF. CDR3 bases: TGTGCCAGCAGCTTAGGTCTTACACCTTTCTCTGGAAACACCATATATTTT.

The chain uses TRBV30 and TRBJ2-1; D is unclear. CDR1 is GTSNPN, CDR2 SVGIG, per germline (reference sequence). The CDR3 has 13 residues. The V gene lost 2 bases and the J gene lost 5 bases, with 10 bases spanning the gap. The CDR3 DNA reads TGTGCCTGGAGTCCCGGTTCGAACAATGAGCAGTTCTTC. Its protein is CAWSPGSNNEQFF.